The 17 T cell receptor beta chains reported below all come from one sample, sequenced in a study of identifying expanded T cells in peripheral blood. Sequencing used immunoSEQ multiplex PCR; TCRdb keeps in-frame clones, though not all of them. This table holds 75,000 to 90,000 clones, 70% to 90% found once. The sequencing sample was made of blood. The receptor source for this set is a person aged 18 to 75 in good health.

V is TRBV5-1 and J is TRBJ1-3; D is unclear. Germline CDR1 SGHRS, CDR2 YFSETQ. Trimming removed 4 bases from V and 1 base from J, with 3 bases in between. CDR3 length: 12 amino acids. In DNA, the CDR3 is TGCGCCAGCAGCCTTTCTGGAAACACCATATATTTT. Its protein product is CASSLSGNTIYF.

The CDR3 nucleotides read TGTGCCAGCAGTGAAACTGAGGGGAGTGAAGCTTTCTTT. Translation gives CASSETEGSEAFF. The rearrangement uses TRBV2 and TRBJ1-1; D is perhaps TRBD1 (5 bases). Germline-derived CDR1 and CDR2 are SNHLY and FYNNEI. The V and J ends lost 2 bases and 7 bases respectively, with 11 bases between them. This CDR3 has 13 residues.

The chain combines TRBV19 with TRBJ2-4, with D possibly being TRBD1 (6 bases). Deletions cut 5 bases from V and 1 base from J, with 21 bases between. The CDR3 is 18 residues long. Germline-derived CDR1 and CDR2 are LNHDA and SQIVND (reference sequence). This CDR3 is CASSSQGKGVTAKNIQYF. In DNA form, the CDR3 reads TGTGCCAGTAGTTCGCAGGGAAAGGGGGTAACGGCCAAAAACATTCAGTACTTC.

The chain carries TRBV7-3 and TRBJ2-1; unclear D gene. V was pared by 2 bases and J by 2 bases, with 10 bases between. Germline V gene data show CDR1 as SGHTA and CDR2 as FQGTGA. The CDR3 length is 15 residues. CDR3 in DNA: TGTGCCAGCAGCTTAGGACCCCGGGCCTACAATGAGCAGTTCTTC. Translated, it gives CASSLGPRAYNEQFF.

V is TRBV30 and J is TRBJ2-5; TRBD1 matches at 11 bases. The germline CDR1 and CDR2 sequences are GTSNPN and SVGIG (reference sequence). The CDR3 sequence is 17 residues long. The ends lost 2 bases at V and 5 bases at J; junction bases unmatched: 13. CDR3 region: CAWSKDRGLLEEETQYF. CDR3 coding DNA: TGTGCCTGGAGTAAGGACAGGGGGCTGTTGGAGGAGGAGACCCAGTACTTC.

V gene TRBV2 combines with J gene TRBJ1-5, with D possibly TRBD1 on 5 matching bases. V lost 1 base, J lost 5 bases, and 9 bases lay in between. CDR1 and CDR2 (germline): SNHLY, FYNNEI. The CDR3 has 14 residues. CDR3 sequence reads: CASSEDRSYQPQHF. DNA of the CDR3: TGTGCCAGCAGTGAAGACAGGAGCTATCAGCCCCAGCATTTT.

The chain carries TRBV11-2 and TRBJ2-3, with a tentative D call TRBD1 (5 bases). Trimming cost V 2 bases and J 3 bases, with 12 bases left between them. CDR1 SGHAT and CDR2 FQNNGV come from the germline V gene. The CDR3 is 15 amino acids. The CDR3 DNA sequence: TGTGCCAGCAGCTTAATATGGGCAGGGACAGATACGCAGTATTTT. Translating it yields CASSLIWAGTDTQYF.

This clone was observed a single time. The chain uses TRBV6-5 and TRBJ2-1, with 9 bases identical to TRBD1. Germline values: CDR1 MNHEY, CDR2 SVGAGI. CDR3 length: 15 amino acids. Trimming took 2 bases from V and 7 from J; bases not matched to a gene: 6. The CDR3 region is CASSYRGTGWNEQFF. For the CDR3, the DNA is TGTGCCAGCAGTTACCGCGGGACAGGGTGGAATGAGCAGTTCTTC.

This chain uses TRBV19 with TRBJ1-2; the D is unclear. CDR1 LNHDA and CDR2 SQIVND come from the germline V gene (reference sequence). This CDR3 spans 16 amino acids. The V and J ends lost 0 bases and 8 bases respectively, with 19 bases between them. The CDR3 DNA reads TGTGCCAGTAGTATAGATCGAGATGTGGCTGGAGCCGGCTACACCTTC. Encoded protein: CASSIDRDVAGAGYTF. The full variable domain, rest sourced from reference TRBV19 and TRBJ1-2, is DGGITQSPKYLFRKEGQNVTLSCEQNLNHDAMYWYRQDPGQGLRLIYYSQIVNDFQKGDIAEGYSVSREKKESFPLTVTSAQKNPTAFYLCASSIDRDVAGAGYTFGSGTRLTVV.

The CDR3 loop reads CASSPSSSYRLYGYTF. CDR3 DNA: TGTGCCAGCAGCCCGTCATCATCCTACCGTCTCTATGGCTACACCTTC. This chain connects TRBV7-8 to TRBJ1-2; no clear D. Trimming removed 5 bases from V and 4 bases from J, with 20 bases in between. The CDR3 loop spans 16 amino acids. In germline, CDR1 is SGHVS, CDR2 FQNEAQ.

The chain recombines TRBV4-2 with TRBJ2-5, with D unresolved. The CDR3 spans 12 residues. V lost 1 base and J 5 bases, leaving 5 bases between the germline ends. CDR1 is LGHNA and CDR2 is YNFKEQ in the germline V gene. CDR3 nucleotides: TGTGCCAGCAGCCAAGTGGCGGAGACCCAGTACTTC. Translating it yields CASSQVAETQYF.

CDR3 nucleotide sequence: TGTGCCAGCAGTTACTTGGGCAGGGGCACCTATGGCTACACCTTC. It codes for CASSYLGRGTYGYTF. The J gene is TRBJ1-2, the V gene TRBV6-5, with a weak D call TRBD1 (6 bases). Trimming removed 1 base from V and 4 bases from J, with 13 bases in between. The CDR3 loop spans 15 amino acids. Germline values: CDR1 MNHEY, CDR2 SVGAGI.

The gene calls are TRBV29-1 and TRBJ1-2, with 8 nucleotides matching TRBD1. V trimming: 7 bases; J trimming: 6 bases; junction bases outside the gene matches: 7. Germline CDR1 and CDR2: SQVTM and ANQGSEA. The CDR3 sequence is 12 residues long. CDR3 loop: CSGATGVNGYTF. CDR3 nucleotide sequence: TGCAGCGGCGCGACAGGGGTGAATGGCTACACCTTC.

The chain recombines TRBV6-1 with TRBJ2-7; D unresolved. V was cut by 1 base and J by 6 bases, with 7 bases left in between. Germline V CDR1 and CDR2: MNHNS, SASEGT. This CDR3 has 12 residues. The CDR3 DNA reads TGTGCCAGCAGTGAAGTTCTTAGCGAGCAGTACTTC. Translating it yields CASSEVLSEQYF.

The chain employs TRBV12-5 and TRBJ1-2, with 8 positions matching TRBD1. Germline CDR1 reads LGHNT; CDR2 reads FRNRAP. After removal of 2 bases from V and 6 bases from J, the junction contained 11 bases not matched to a gene. There are 16 residues in the CDR3. DNA for the CDR3: TGTGCTAGTGGTTTGTCCCGCCAGGGGGCTTGGGATGGCTACACCTTC. It is translated as CASGLSRQGAWDGYTF.

This chain joins TRBV5-1 and TRBJ2-5; the match to TRBD2 covers 11 bases. This CDR3 region has 16 residues. V lost 1 base to trimming and J lost 5 bases; unmatched junction nucleotides: 7. The V gene's germline CDR1 is SGHRS and CDR2 YFSETQ. The CDR3 DNA reads TGCGCCAGCAGCTTGTCGCTAGCGGGGGGCCAGGAGACCCAGTACTTC. This sequence encodes CASSLSLAGGQETQYF.

The V and J genes are TRBV19 and TRBJ2-7, with 10 bases that match TRBD2. This CDR3 spans 14 amino acids. Germline V CDR1 and CDR2: LNHDA, SQIVND (reference sequence). J was trimmed by 3 bases and V by 8 bases; bases with no gene match: 7. CDR3 in DNA: TGTGCCAGTGCGAATAGCGGGGGGCTCTACGAGCAGTACTTC. Amino acid sequence: CASANSGGLYEQYF.